These 21 T cell receptor beta chains originate from one sample sequenced in a study of T cell repertoires in cytomegalovirus infection. Each CDR3 protein gets one entry after TCRdb re-called the reads with MiXCR. The table includes hundreds of thousands of distinct CDR3 sequences, 20% to 30% detected once. Sequencing was carried out using CD8+ T cells from PBMCs. The receptors shown here come from a human donor in good health (CMV status not recorded). Some clones in this sample may be carry-over from other donors' samples.

V gene TRBV5-6 combines with J gene TRBJ1-1; 7 nucleotides align to TRBD1. CDR3 length: 17 amino acids. The J segment lost 1 base and the V segment lost 4 bases, leaving 13 bases of the junction unmatched. Germline V gives CDR1 SGHDT, CDR2 YYEEEE. The DNA for the CDR3 is TGTGCCAGCAGCACCAGCCTTAGGACAGGAGGGAACACTGAAGCTTTCTTT. It is translated as CASSTSLRTGGNTEAFF.

This chain uses TRBV3-1 with TRBJ2-2; possibly TRBD2 for D (6 bases). V gave up 0 bases and J gave up 0 bases, with 11 bases separating them. This CDR3 region has 17 residues. Germline V gene lookup returns CDR1 LGHDT and CDR2 YNNKEL (reference sequence). The CDR3 DNA follows: TGTGCCAGCAGCCAAGAAGTAGGGACTGCGAACACCGGGGAGCTGTTTTTT. This gives the protein CASSQEVGTANTGELFF.

This clonotype was recorded many times. The chain joins TRBV14 to TRBJ2-3, with TRBD1 matching over 10 bases. The CDR3 has 15 residues. CDR1 is SGHDN, CDR2 FVKESK, per germline. After removal of 4 bases from V and 4 bases from J, the junction contained 5 bases not matched to a gene. CDR3 region: CASSRGTGVADTQYF. The CDR3 DNA reads as TGTGCCAGCAGCCGGGGGACAGGGGTGGCAGATACGCAGTATTTT.

J is TRBJ2-1 and V is TRBV12-3 or TRBV12-4; D unclear. This CDR3 comprises 13 residues. V was cut by 4 bases and J by 6 bases, with 10 bases left in between. CDR3 in amino acids: CASSSGLTNEQFF. CDR3 bases: TGTGCCAGCAGTTCCGGCCTTACCAATGAGCAGTTCTTC.

The chain has TRBV7-2 and TRBJ2-2; D gene uncertain. The length of the CDR3 is 12 residues. Deletions cut 6 bases from V and 9 bases from J, with 11 bases between. The V gene's germline CDR1 is SGHTA and CDR2 FQGNSA. In nucleotides, the CDR3 is TGTGCCAGCAGACAAGGGCGGCGGGAGCTGTTTTTT. Residues: CASRQGRRELFF.

This clonotype came up many times. This chain connects TRBV6-1 to TRBJ1-6, with D possibly being TRBD1 (5 bases). V was shortened by 8 bases and J by 0 bases, with 17 bases between the two germline ends. There are 17 residues in the CDR3. Looked up from germline, CDR1 is MNHNS and CDR2 is SASEGT. CDR3 in amino acids: CASSSGQGSSYNSPLHF. Here the CDR3 DNA reads TGTGCCAGCTCCTCAGGGCAGGGCAGCTCCTATAATTCACCCCTCCACTTT.

This clonotype was found a few times. V usage is TRBV25-1 and J usage is TRBJ1-1; D not certain. V was trimmed by 2 bases and J by 5 bases, leaving 12 bases between them. There are 14 residues in the CDR3. Germline CDR1 is MGHDK and CDR2 is SYGVNS. This CDR3 reads CASSEVSGWTEAFF. The CDR3 DNA follows: TGTGCCAGCAGTGAAGTCAGTGGTTGGACTGAAGCTTTCTTT.

The rearrangement links TRBV2 to TRBJ1-1, with D possibly TRBD1 on 5 matching bases. The V gene lost 4 bases and the J gene lost 4 bases, with 22 bases spanning the gap. Germline assignment: CDR1 SNHLY and CDR2 FYNNEI. The CDR3 totals 17 residues. CDR3 loop: CASSAFSFGAGGTEAFF. The CDR3 nucleotides are TGTGCCAGCAGTGCTTTTAGTTTTGGGGCGGGAGGCACTGAAGCTTTCTTT.

This clonotype was seen a few times. The chain has TRBV20-1 and TRBJ2-1; D not resolved. The CDR3 runs 13 residues. CDR1 is DFQATT, CDR2 SNEGSKA, per germline (reference sequence). The V gene lost 0 bases and the J gene lost 7 bases, with 10 bases spanning the gap. The CDR3 coding sequence is TGCAGTGCTAGAGAACTCGTGGGGAATGAGCAGTTCTTC. This translates into CSARELVGNEQFF.

This clonotype was seen a handful of times. The chain has TRBV7-9 and TRBJ1-2; D is unresolved. The CDR3 sequence is 15 residues long. Trimming stripped 7 bases from V and 0 bases from J, with 15 bases between. Looked up from germline, CDR1 is SEHNR and CDR2 is FQNEAQ (reference sequence). This CDR3 is CASTRTDLANYGYTF. CDR3 coding DNA: TGTGCCAGCACCCGGACGGATTTAGCTAACTATGGCTACACCTTC.

About this clonotype: One end of the junction varies from germline; a read error may be responsible. The V gene is TRBV7-2, the J gene TRBJ2-4; the D gene is possibly TRBD1 (5 bases). The CDR3 totals 16 residues. The germline V gene has CDR1 SGHTA and CDR2 FQGNSA. The CDR3 nucleotides read TGTGTCAGCAGCCCACGGTGGGCAGGGATTCTAAACATTCAGTACTTC. Protein: CVSSPRWAGILNIQYF.

Comments on this clonotype: A much bigger clone sits one base away, suggesting this may be a read error. The gene calls are TRBV7-9 and TRBJ2-6; 7 nucleotides match TRBD1. The length of the CDR3 is 20 residues. Germline CDR1 reads SEHNR; CDR2 reads FQNEAQ (reference sequence). In DNA, the CDR3 is TGTGTCAGCAGCCCCCCAGGGGACCGGGACAGACACTCTGGGGCCAACGTCCTGACTTTC. Residues: CVSSPPGDRDRHSGANVLTF.

This clonotype showed up just a few times. V is TRBV6-2 or TRBV6-3 and J is TRBJ1-1, with D possibly matching TRBD1 (5 bases). The CDR3 covers 14 residues. Germline CDR1 reads MNHEY; CDR2 reads SVGEGT. Trimming cost V 0 bases and J 4 bases, with 9 bases left between them. CDR3 nucleotides: TGTGCCAGCAGTTACTCGCAGGGAAGCACTGAAGCTTTCTTT. This translates into CASSYSQGSTEAFF.

This rearrangement joins TRBV29-1 to TRBJ1-3, with D unclear. The germline V gene has CDR1 SQVTM and CDR2 ANQGSEA. This CDR3 has 10 amino acids. V was clipped by 4 bases and J by 3 bases, with 1 base between them. The CDR3 DNA is TGCAGCGTTGTTGGAAACACCATATATTTT. Encoded protein: CSVVGNTIYF.

The rearrangement uses TRBV29-1 and TRBJ2-1; D gene ambiguous. The CDR3 has 11 residues. Germline values: CDR1 SQVTM, CDR2 ANQGSEA. CDR3 amino acids: CSIHSRNEQFF. The CDR3 bases are TGCAGTATCCATTCTCGAAATGAGCAGTTCTTC.

As to this clonotype: Germline and junction disagree at one end, which may indicate a read error. The rearrangement links TRBV6-8 to TRBJ2-2; D tentatively reads TRBD1 or TRBD2 (5 bases each). The CDR3 totals 16 residues. CDR1 MNHGY and CDR2 SAAAGT come from the germline V gene. CDR3 sequence reads: CTSSYFGRGTSGELFF. CDR3 bases: TGTACCAGCAGTTACTTCGGGCGTGGGACGTCCGGGGAGCTGTTTTTT.

The chain combines TRBV23-1 with TRBJ2-1; 10 bases are a match to TRBD1. TRBV23-1 is an ORF; its function is uncertain. The CDR3 contains 16 residues. With V trimmed by 4 bases and J by 7 bases, 10 bases remained unmatched. CDR3 loop: CASSRTGTGDENEQFF. The CDR3 nucleotides are TGCGCCAGCAGTCGAACCGGGACAGGGGATGAGAATGAGCAGTTCTTC.

The DNA of the CDR3 is TGTGCCAGCAGCTTTGGGACCCACAACTACGAGCAGTACTTC. Residues: CASSFGTHNYEQYF. The V and J genes are TRBV5-4 and TRBJ2-7; either TRBD1 or TRBD2 may supply D (5 bases each). Looked up from germline, CDR1 is SGHNT and CDR2 is YYREEE (reference sequence). The CDR3 extends over 14 amino acids. The V gene lost 2 bases and the J gene lost 3 bases, with 12 bases spanning the gap.

This sequence joins TRBV28 and TRBJ1-5; D not certain. Per germline, CDR1 MDHEN and CDR2 SYDVKM. The germline V and J ends were trimmed by 4 bases and 3 bases, with 13 bases remaining between them. The CDR3 contains 15 residues. CDR3 in DNA: TGTGCCAGCAGTTCGGACGAGTTATTCAATCAGCCCCAGCATTTT. Translated: CASSSDELFNQPQHF.

This clonotype was detected many times. This chain uses TRBV7-2 with TRBJ2-2, with D perhaps being TRBD1 or TRBD2 (6 bases each). The V and J ends lost 2 bases and 2 bases respectively, with 21 bases between them. The CDR3 is 19 residues long. CDR1 is SGHTA and CDR2 is FQGNSA in the germline V gene. The CDR3 region is CASSLRVPRRGHNTGELFF. In DNA, the CDR3 is TGTGCCAGCAGCTTAAGGGTTCCCCGACGGGGGCATAACACCGGGGAGCTGTTTTTT.

This chain connects TRBV5-1 to TRBJ2-7; 13 bases are shared with TRBD2. Per the germline V gene, CDR1 is SGHRS and CDR2 is YFSETQ. This CDR3 has 17 amino acids. The V and J ends lost 3 bases and 3 bases, in that order; junction bases with no gene match: 9. The CDR3 protein is CASSSAGTSGDFYEQYF. The CDR3 DNA reads TGCGCCAGCAGCTCCGCGGGGACTAGCGGGGACTTCTACGAGCAGTACTTC.